The rows below give T cell receptor beta chains drawn from one sample of a study of T cells expressing NK-cell markers. TCRdb processed the 5' RACE reads again and assigns one entry to each CDR3 protein, with no DNA. Its listing shows 400,000 or so distinct CDR3 sequences. Input material: blood T cells: a sorted CD56 or NKG2C T cell subset, CD4+ or CD8+ T cells, or bulk PBMC T cells (not recorded which). The receptors were gathered from a woman aged 50 to 65 in good health. The CDR3 runs from the conserved cysteine through the conserved F or W.

TRBJ2-2 | TRBV3-1 | CASSQVARTGNTGELFF
TRBJ2-1 | TRBV4-1 | CASSQEVPAGGYFYNEQFF
TRBJ2-7 | TRBV29-1 | CSVEGGSGTYEQYF
TRBJ2-1 | TRBV12-3/TRBV12-4 | CASSLQGGRGNEQFF
TRBJ2-7 | TRBV5-1 | CASTPRLSTGLGEQYF
TRBJ1-2 | TRBV12-3/TRBV12-4 | CASSSDRRNGYTF
TRBJ2-3 | TRBV5-1 | CASSLDRGSTDTQYF
TRBJ2-1 | TRBV27 | CASLIAGARYNEQFF
TRBJ2-1 | TRBV11-2 | CASSPLAGGRSYNEQFF
TRBJ2-2 | TRBV4-1 | CASSQEGLAVLNTGELFF
TRBJ2-5 | TRBV27 | CASSLGTAQGTQYF
TRBJ2-2 | TRBV6-5 | CASRVFLAATGELFF
TRBJ2-1 | TRBV15 | CATSSGRAVYNEQFF
TRBJ2-5 | TRBV5-1 | CASSFPPAGREQETQYF
TRBJ2-1 | TRBV20-1 | CSARDTTSGGHQFF
TRBJ2-7 | TRBV7-9 | CASSVGGYEQYF
TRBJ2-4 | TRBV28 | CASRSTRGSYF
TRBJ1-1 | TRBV20-1 | CSARVPANTEAFF
TRBJ2-5 | TRBV29-1 | CSAPWAGGETQYF
TRBJ2-1 | TRBV14 | CASSIGSWLRDNEQFF
TRBJ2-3 | TRBV25-1 | CASSLEGSMDTQYF
TRBJ2-7 | TRBV20-1 | CSAPGLAGASAYEQYF
TRBJ2-3 | TRBV9 | CASRATPSHDSGRARAQDTQYF
TRBJ2-5 | TRBV12-3/TRBV12-4 | CASSKGLAGVLTQYF
TRBJ2-5 | TRBV29-1 | CSADPSGPTQYF
TRBJ2-5 | TRBV7-9 | CAGEGAETQYF
TRBJ2-7 | TRBV12-3/TRBV12-4 | CASNLGTSGNEQYF
TRBJ1-1 | TRBV11-2 | CASSLTGMRGNTEAFF
TRBJ2-5 | TRBV29-1 | CSVEMTGVQETQYF